The subject of this entry is one T cell receptor beta chain. The antigen is not known. This specimen belongs to a study of post-analysis software for immune sequencing data. Study conclusions and caveats: Versus controls, multiple sclerosis patients showed significantly lower diversity (normalized Chao1). TRBV5-6, TRBV5-1 and TRBV20-1 belonged to a set of roughly 5 TRBV segments that were more frequent in patients than controls.

V lost 5 bases to trimming and J lost 2 bases, with 15 bases between them. CDR3 length equals 15 residues. Carried by the TCR beta cDNA libraries were unique molecular identifiers. Each CDR3 protein is one row after TCRdb ran MiXCR on the PCR reads. In the table there are hundreds of thousands of distinct CDR3 sequences, approximately 53% of which are singletons. The receptor's source is a girl aged 10 to 17 with multiple sclerosis. V usage is TRBV12-3 or TRBV12-4 and J usage is TRBJ1-2, with D hard to call. Material for sequencing was blood. CDR3 region: CASSRSDKGNYGYTF. DNA for the CDR3: TGTGCCAGCAGTCGATCCGACAAAGGGAACTATGGCTACACCTTC.